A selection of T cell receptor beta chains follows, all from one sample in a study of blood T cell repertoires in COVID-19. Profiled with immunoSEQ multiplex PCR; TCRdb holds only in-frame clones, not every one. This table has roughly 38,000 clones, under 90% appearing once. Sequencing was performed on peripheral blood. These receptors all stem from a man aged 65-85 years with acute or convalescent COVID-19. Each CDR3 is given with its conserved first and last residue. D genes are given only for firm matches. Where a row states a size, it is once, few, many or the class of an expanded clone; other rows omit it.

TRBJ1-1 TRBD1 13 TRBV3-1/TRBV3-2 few CASSSTGGTEAFF TGTGCCAGCAGCTCCACAGGGGGCACTGAAGCTTTCTTT
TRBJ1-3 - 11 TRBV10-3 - CAAHTGNTIYF TGTGCCGCTCACACTGGAAACACCATATATTTT
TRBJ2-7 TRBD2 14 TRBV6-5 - CASRGTSGSYEQYF TGTGCCAGCAGAGGGACTAGCGGATCCTACGAGCAGTACTTC
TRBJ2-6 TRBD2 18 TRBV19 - CASSPGLAGGGGANVLTF TGTGCCAGTAGTCCCGGACTAGCGGGAGGGGGTGGGGCCAACGTCCTGACTTTC
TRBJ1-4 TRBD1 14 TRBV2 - CASSRQGGNEKLFF TGTGCCAGCAGCAGACAGGGGGGGAATGAAAAACTGTTTTTT
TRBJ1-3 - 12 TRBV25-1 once CASSEFERPIYF TGTGCCAGCAGTGAATTTGAGAGGCCCATATATTTT
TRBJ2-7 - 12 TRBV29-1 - CSVERNRDEQYF TGCAGCGTTGAACGCAATCGGGACGAGCAGTACTTC
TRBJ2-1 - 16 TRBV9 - CASSVDGESSYNEQFF TGTGCCAGCAGCGTAGATGGGGAGAGCTCCTACAATGAGCAGTTCTTC
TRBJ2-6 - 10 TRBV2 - CASSEGRVTF TGTGCCAGCAGTGAGGGCAGGGTGACTTTC
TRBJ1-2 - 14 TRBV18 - CASSRDGGGYGYTF TGTGCCAGCTCACGGGACGGGGGTGGCTATGGCTACACCTTC
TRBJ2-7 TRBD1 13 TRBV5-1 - CASSPMGQYEQYF TGCGCCAGCAGCCCAATGGGACAGTACGAGCAGTACTTC
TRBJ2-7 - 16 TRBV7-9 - CASTGAASTASYEQYF TGTGCCAGCACCGGAGCGGCGAGCACCGCCTCCTACGAGCAGTACTTC
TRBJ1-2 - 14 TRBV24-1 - CATSQGVNSHGYTF TGTGCCACCAGTCAAGGGGTCAACTCTCATGGCTACACCTTC
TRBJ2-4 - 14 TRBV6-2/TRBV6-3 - CASSYRQGTNIQYF TGTGCCAGCAGTTATCGGCAGGGAACAAACATTCAGTACTTC
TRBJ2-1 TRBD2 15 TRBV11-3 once CASSYSGRDVNEQFF TGTGCCAGCAGCTACAGCGGGAGAGATGTGAATGAGCAGTTCTTC
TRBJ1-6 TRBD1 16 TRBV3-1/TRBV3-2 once CASSQTGTGVNSPLHF TGTGCCAGCAGCCAGACCGGGACAGGGGTTAATTCACCCCTCCACTTT
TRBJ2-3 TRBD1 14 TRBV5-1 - CASSEGTGTDTQYF TGCGCCAGCAGCGAAGGGACAGGGACAGATACGCAGTATTTT
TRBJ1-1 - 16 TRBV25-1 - CASSRIGEVANTEAFF TGTGCCAGTTCGCGAATCGGGGAGGTGGCGAACACTGAAGCTTTCTTT
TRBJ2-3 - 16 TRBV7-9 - CASSPAGLVMADTQYF TGTGCCAGCAGCCCTGCCGGACTGGTAATGGCAGATACGCAGTATTTT
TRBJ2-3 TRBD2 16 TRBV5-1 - CASSLMATSGMDTQYF TGCGCCAGCAGCTTGATGGCGACTAGCGGGATGGATACGCAGTATTTT
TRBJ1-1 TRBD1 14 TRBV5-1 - CASSRQGAGTEAFF TGCGCCAGCAGCCGACAGGGGGCGGGAACTGAAGCTTTCTTT
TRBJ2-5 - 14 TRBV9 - CASSAPDSQETQYF TGTGCCAGCAGCGCGCCGGACAGCCAAGAGACCCAGTACTTC
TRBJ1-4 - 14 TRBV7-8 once CASSETVRVEKLFF TGTGCCAGCAGCGAGACAGTCCGTGTCGAAAAACTGTTTTTT
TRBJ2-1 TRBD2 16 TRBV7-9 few CASSLSLAGSRDEQFF TGTGCCAGCAGCCTCTCACTAGCGGGGAGTAGAGATGAGCAGTTCTTC
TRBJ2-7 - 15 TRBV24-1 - CATSDSAGATYEQYF TGTGCCACCAGTGATTCTGCCGGAGCTACCTACGAGCAGTACTTC
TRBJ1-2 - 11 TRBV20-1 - CSARGGDGYTF TGCAGTGCAAGAGGGGGAGATGGCTACACCTTC
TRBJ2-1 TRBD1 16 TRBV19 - CASSSPGTGVYNEQFF TGTGCCAGTAGTTCACCCGGGACAGGGGTCTACAATGAGCAGTTCTTC
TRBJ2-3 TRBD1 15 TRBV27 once CASSFSGQGLDTQYF TGTGCCAGCAGTTTCTCGGGACAGGGGCTAGATACGCAGTATTTT
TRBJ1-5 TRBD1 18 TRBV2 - CASSELGRGYLRNQPQHF TGTGCCAGCAGTGAACTCGGCAGGGGGTATTTACGCAATCAGCCCCAGCATTTT
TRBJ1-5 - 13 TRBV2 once CASQDSGNQPQHF TGTGCCAGCCAAGACAGTGGCAATCAGCCCCAGCATTTT
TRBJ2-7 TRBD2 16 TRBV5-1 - CASSWRGGGLSYEQYF TGCGCCAGCAGCTGGAGGGGCGGGGGTCTTTCCTACGAGCAGTACTTC
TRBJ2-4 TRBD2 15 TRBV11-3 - CASSSQAGVGNIQYF TGTGCCAGCAGCAGCCAAGCGGGAGTGGGAAACATTCAGTACTTC
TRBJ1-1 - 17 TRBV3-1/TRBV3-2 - CASSRFPSRFFPAEAFF TGTGCCAGCAGCCGGTTCCCGAGCAGGTTCTTTCCGGCTGAAGCTTTCTTT
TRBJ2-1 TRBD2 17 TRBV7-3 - CASSPAMTSGSKEEQFF TGTGCCAGCAGCCCAGCCATGACTAGCGGGAGTAAGGAGGAGCAGTTCTTC
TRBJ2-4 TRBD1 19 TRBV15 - CATSREGTGRIGAKNIQYF TGTGCCACCAGCAGAGAGGGGACAGGGCGTATAGGAGCCAAAAACATTCAGTACTTC
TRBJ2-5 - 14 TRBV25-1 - CASSEGGALETQYF TGTGCCAGCAGTGAAGGGGGGGCATTAGAGACCCAGTACTTC
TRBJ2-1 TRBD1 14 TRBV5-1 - CASTEGQGYNEQFF TGCGCCAGCACCGAGGGACAGGGGTATAATGAGCAGTTCTTC
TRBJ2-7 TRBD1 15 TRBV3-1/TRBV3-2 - CASSQDMTGIYEQYF TGTGCCAGCAGCCAGGACATGACAGGGATTTACGAGCAGTACTTC
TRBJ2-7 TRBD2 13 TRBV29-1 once CSVVSSGSYEQYF TGCAGCGTAGTATCTAGCGGGTCCTACGAGCAGTACTTC
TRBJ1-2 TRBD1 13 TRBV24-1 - CATSDLTGDGYTF TGTGCCACCAGTGATCTGACAGGGGATGGCTACACCTTC
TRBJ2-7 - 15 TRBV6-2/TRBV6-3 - CASSAPGLQGSEQYF TGTGCCAGCAGTGCCCCGGGACTCCAGGGCTCCGAGCAGTACTTC
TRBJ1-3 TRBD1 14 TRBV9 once CASSVTGEGNTIYF TGTGCCAGCAGCGTGACAGGGGAAGGAAACACCATATATTTT
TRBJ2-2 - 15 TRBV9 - CASSVALSSAGELFF TGTGCCAGCAGCGTAGCCCTCTCTAGCGCCGGGGAGCTGTTTTTT
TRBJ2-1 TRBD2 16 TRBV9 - CASSVGRGGGNNEQFF TGTGCCAGCAGCGTAGGGCGTGGGGGAGGGAACAATGAGCAGTTCTTC
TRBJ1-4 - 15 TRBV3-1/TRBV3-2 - CASSQDVGVSEKLFF TGTGCCAGCAGCCAAGACGTAGGGGTTAGCGAAAAACTGTTTTTT
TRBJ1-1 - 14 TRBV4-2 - CASSQEAANTEAFF TGTGCCAGCAGCCAGGAGGCCGCGAACACTGAAGCTTTCTTT
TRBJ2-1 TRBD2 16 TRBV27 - CASSLYGLAGDNEQFF TGTGCCAGCAGTTTATACGGACTAGCGGGAGACAATGAGCAGTTCTTC
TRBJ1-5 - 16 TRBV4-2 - CASSQENNLSNQPQHF TGTGCCAGCAGCCAAGAAAACAACCTGAGCAATCAGCCCCAGCATTTT
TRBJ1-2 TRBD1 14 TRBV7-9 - CASSSGQGFYGYTF TGTGCCAGCAGCTCGGGACAGGGATTCTATGGCTACACCTTC